The 9 T cell receptor beta chains below were found in one sample sequenced in a study of T cells in Graves' hyperthyroidism and ophthalmopathy. Amplified TCR beta CDR3 regions came from RNA transcripts. The TCR CDR3 first-round RT-PCR relied on the HTBI primer set. MiXCR was run by TCRdb on the multiplex PCR reads, yielding one entry per CDR3 protein. The data hold 250,000 to 300,000 distinct CDR3 sequences, with about an eighth observed a single time. The sequencing input was blood. The source of these receptors is a woman in her forties with Graves' hyperthyroidism.

This clonotype was detected a few times. The chain employs TRBV15 and TRBJ1-1, with D perhaps matching TRBD1 (6 bases). The V gene's germline CDR1 is LNHNV and CDR2 YYDKDF (reference sequence). The CDR3 has 15 residues. V shed 1 base and J shed 5 bases, with 14 bases lying between them. CDR3 in DNA: TGTGCCACCAGCAGAGGCTCGGGGGGCGGGACTGAAGCTTTCTTT. Translated: CATSRGSGGGTEAFF.

In its sample, this clonotype was seen many times. The CDR3 bases are TGCGCCAGCAGCTTAGCTCCGGGACAATCCACAGATACGCAGTATTTT. Translating gives CASSLAPGQSTDTQYF. The genes are TRBV5-1 and TRBJ2-3, with D possibly TRBD1 on 6 matching bases. CDR3 length: 16 residues. CDR1 SGHRS and CDR2 YFSETQ come from the germline V gene. Trimming stripped 2 bases from V and 2 bases from J, with 15 bases between.

This clonotype came up a few times. V gene TRBV19 combines with J gene TRBJ2-2, with a weak D call TRBD2 (6 bases). The CDR3 consists of 15 residues. Trimming pared 2 bases from V and 4 bases from J, leaving 11 bases between. Germline CDR1 and CDR2: LNHDA and SQIVND (reference sequence). CDR3 loop: CASSINLGGTGELFF. The CDR3 coding sequence is TGTGCCAGTAGTATAAACTTGGGGGGCACCGGGGAGCTGTTTTTT.

This clonotype was counted at least ten times. The chain uses TRBV13 and TRBJ1-6; a possible D gene is TRBD1 (5 bases). This CDR3 comprises 14 residues. Germline CDR1 PRHDT, CDR2 FYEKMQ (reference sequence). Trimming took off 1 base at V and 8 bases at J, with 9 bases between the two ends. The CDR3, as DNA: TGTGCCAGCAGCTTAGAACGAGGGGATTCACCCCTCCACTTT. Amino acids: CASSLERGDSPLHF.

This clonotype has ten or more counts. V gene TRBV20-1 combines with J gene TRBJ2-5, with 11 bases identical to TRBD1. V trimming: 7 bases; J trimming: 5 bases; junction bases outside the gene matches: 6. The CDR3 consists of 13 residues. Per the germline V gene, CDR1 is DFQATT and CDR2 is SNEGSKA (reference sequence). CDR3 in DNA: TGCAGTGTCCCGGGACAGGGGGGGGAGACCCAGTACTTC. Protein product: CSVPGQGGETQYF.

This clonotype was picked up many times. The chain has TRBV5-4 and TRBJ1-2, with TRBD1 matching 7 bases. The germline V gene encodes CDR1 SGHNT and CDR2 YYREEE (reference sequence). V was pared by 0 bases and J by 5 bases, with 4 bases of the junction left unmatched. The CDR3 runs to 14 residues. CDR3 bases: TGTGCCAGCAGCTTGGACAGGGGAGAATATGGCTACACCTTC. This translates into CASSLDRGEYGYTF. Full variable domain (remainder filled in from reference TRBV5-4 and TRBJ1-2): ETGVTQSPTHLIKTRGQQVTLRCSSQSGHNTVSWYQQALGQGPQFIFQYYREEENGRGNFPPRFSGLQFPNYSSELNVNALELDDSALYLCASSLDRGEYGYTFGSGTRLTVV.

This clonotype has ten or more counts. V and J are TRBV2 and TRBJ2-5; D ambiguous. The ends were cut back, 0 bases at V and 1 base at J, with 9 bases in the middle. From germline, CDR1 is SNHLY and CDR2 FYNNEI. The CDR3 totals 15 residues. CDR3 coding DNA: TGTGCCAGCAGTGAAGCGCCGGCTCTCCAAGAGACCCAGTACTTC. Encoded protein: CASSEAPALQETQYF.

This clonotype was picked up many times. The chain is built from TRBV6-1 and TRBJ2-7; the D is unclear. Germline CDR1 and CDR2: MNHNS and SASEGT. CDR3 size: 16 residues. The V end lost 2 bases, the J end lost 2 bases, and 16 bases lay between the germline ends. CDR3 sequence: CASSEPWAGTTYEQYF. Here the CDR3 DNA reads TGTGCCAGCAGTGAACCTTGGGCAGGAACAACCTACGAGCAGTACTTC.

The chain combines TRBV7-2 with TRBJ2-1; 7 bases are a match to TRBD2. Trimming removed 2 bases from V and 8 bases from J; junction bases left unmatched: 9. This CDR3 comprises 15 residues. The germline CDR1 and CDR2 sequences are SGHTA and FQGNSA. Here the CDR3 DNA reads TGTGCCAGCAGCTTATCTAATGCGGGAGAGGATGAGCAGTTCTTC. Translating it yields CASSLSNAGEDEQFF. The variable domain in full, completed from reference TRBV7-2 and TRBJ2-1, reads GAGVSQSPSNKVTEKGKDVELRCDPISGHTALYWYRQSLGQGLEFLIYFQGNSAPDKSGLPSDRFSAERTGGSVSTLTIQRTQQEDSAVYLCASSLSNAGEDEQFFGPGTRLTVL.